Presented here are 30 T cell receptor beta chains from one specimen sequenced in a study of PD-1 blockade in mismatch repair-deficient tumors. Sequencing used immunoSEQ multiplex PCR; TCRdb keeps in-frame clones, though not all of them. The sample consists of some 120,000 clones, around nine tenths of them appearing once. Sequencing was performed on peripheral blood, taken just under 74 weeks after starting pembrolizumab. The receptors here all came from an adult with mismatch repair-deficient cancer.

This clone was seen more than once but under ten times. The genes are TRBV5-6 and TRBJ1-2, with 7 bases matching TRBD1. There are 14 residues in the CDR3. With 2 bases clipped from V and 4 bases from J, the junction kept 5 bases outside the gene matches. Germline CDR1 SGHDT, CDR2 YYEEEE. The CDR3 spells CASSFLDRAYGYTF. The CDR3, as DNA: TGTGCCAGCAGCTTCCTAGACAGGGCCTATGGCTACACCTTC.

The CDR3 region has the DNA TGCGCCAGCAGCCAAGTCGGAGGAGGGTCTGAAGCTTTCTTT. Residues: CASSQVGGGSEAFF. The chain combines TRBV4-1 with TRBJ1-1; D is uncertain. V lost 1 base and J 6 bases, leaving 12 bases between the germline ends. The CDR3 has 14 amino acids. Per germline, CDR1 MGHRA and CDR2 YSYEKL.

The V call is TRBV7-6, the J call TRBJ2-7; TRBD1 matches 7 bases. This CDR3 comprises 15 residues. Germline V gene sequence: CDR1 SGHVS, CDR2 FNYEAQ. The J segment lost 6 bases and the V segment lost 5 bases, leaving 13 bases of the junction unmatched. CDR3 in amino acids: CASSPLRQGLGEQYF. For the CDR3, the DNA is TGTGCCAGCAGCCCCCTCAGACAGGGTCTGGGCGAGCAGTACTTC.

CDR3 amino acids: CASSEALEQLYGYTF. The CDR3 DNA sequence: TGTGCCAGCAGTGAAGCGCTTGAACAGCTCTATGGCTACACCTTC. The chain uses TRBV2 and TRBJ1-2; D remains unclear. Looked up from germline, CDR1 is SNHLY and CDR2 is FYNNEI. V gave up 0 bases and J gave up 4 bases, with 12 bases separating them. CDR3 length: 15 residues.

The chain uses TRBV7-8 and TRBJ2-2, with 7 bases matching TRBD2. Per germline, CDR1 SGHVS and CDR2 FQNEAQ. Losses at the gene ends were 1 base for V and 8 bases for J; bases not matched to a gene: 10. The CDR3 length is 16 residues. Here the CDR3 reads CASSLEGLAAVGELFF. DNA of the CDR3: TGTGCCAGCAGCTTAGAAGGCCTAGCGGCTGTGGGGGAGCTGTTTTTT.

The chain couples TRBV6-6 to TRBJ2-7; no definite D call. This CDR3 has 12 residues. V was pared by 2 bases and J by 3 bases, with 5 bases between. Germline lookup yields CDR1 MNHNY and CDR2 SVGAGI (reference sequence). CDR3 in amino acids: CASSYQDYEQYF. The CDR3, as DNA: TGTGCCAGCAGTTACCAAGACTACGAGCAGTACTTC.

The J gene is TRBJ2-7, the V gene TRBV7-9; D remains unclear. The CDR3 contains 15 residues. V was shortened by 3 bases and J by 0 bases, with 12 bases between the two germline ends. Germline V gene data show CDR1 as SEHNR and CDR2 as FQNEAQ (reference sequence). The CDR3 nucleotides read TGTGCCAGCAGCTTGTACAGCGTGAACTCCTACGAGCAGTACTTC. Protein: CASSLYSVNSYEQYF. The whole variable domain, remainder taken from reference TRBV7-9 and TRBJ2-7, is DTGVSQNPRHKITKRGQNVTFRCDPISEHNRLYWYRQTLGQGPEFLTYFQNEAQLEKSRLLSDRFSAERPKGSFSTLEIQRTEQGDSAMYLCASSLYSVNSYEQYFGPGTRLTVT.

The chain combines TRBV28 with TRBJ2-1, with 14 bases fitting TRBD2. The CDR3 extends over 16 amino acids. J lost 7 bases, V lost 5 bases, and 7 bases had no gene match. CDR1 is MDHEN and CDR2 is SYDVKM in the germline V gene. The CDR3 region is CASSHGLAGGGNEQFF. The CDR3 DNA sequence: TGTGCCAGCAGTCACGGACTAGCGGGAGGAGGAAATGAGCAGTTCTTC. The complete variable domain, with remaining parts taken from reference TRBV28 and TRBJ2-1, reads DVKVTQSSRYLVKRTGEKVFLECVQDMDHENMFWYRQDPGLGLRLIYFSYDVKMKEKGDIPEGYSVSREKKERFSLILESASTNQTSMYLCASSHGLAGGGNEQFFGPGTRLTVL.

The V gene is TRBV29-1, the J gene TRBJ1-2; D possibly corresponds to TRBD1 (5 bases). The V gene's germline CDR1 is SQVTM and CDR2 ANQGSEA. The V and J ends lost 4 bases and 5 bases respectively, with 14 bases between them. CDR3 length: 13 amino acids. CDR3 sequence: CSVVRPEGYGYTF. The CDR3 DNA reads as TGCAGCGTTGTCCGTCCGGAGGGGTATGGCTACACCTTC.

J is TRBJ2-7 and V is TRBV4-3; 12 bases fit TRBD1. J gave up 4 bases and V 4 bases, and 14 bases lay outside the gene matches. CDR3 size: 18 residues. CDR1 is LGHNA, CDR2 YSLEER, per germline. CDR3 region: CASSLGTGGVGAGYEQYF. CDR3 in DNA: TGCGCCAGCAGCCTCGGGACAGGGGGCGTGGGCGCCGGGTACGAGCAGTACTTC.

The chain joins TRBV29-1 to TRBJ1-2; no clear D. This CDR3 region has 14 residues. The germline V gene has CDR1 SQVTM and CDR2 ANQGSEA. V was cut by 4 bases and J by 5 bases, with 17 bases left in between. The CDR3 region has the DNA TGCAGCGTTGTCGGCCCTGACGGGGAGTATGGCTACACCTTC. It codes for CSVVGPDGEYGYTF.

J is TRBJ2-5 and V is TRBV2, with 9 bases identical to TRBD2. The J call may be wrong; the DNA end is better matched by TRBJ2-7. This CDR3 comprises 14 residues. The V gene's germline CDR1 is SNHLY and CDR2 FYNNEI. The CDR3 nucleotides are TGTGCCAGCAGGGTTAGCGGGAGCTCCTACGAGCAGTACTTC. Translated, it gives CASRVSGSSYEQYF.

The chain joins TRBV29-1 to TRBJ2-1; D gene uncertain. Looked up from germline, CDR1 is SQVTM and CDR2 is ANQGSEA. The CDR3 is 14 residues long. Trimming took 3 bases from V and 2 from J, leaving 11 bases between them. CDR3 amino acids: CSVELGLAYNEQFF. CDR3 in DNA: TGCAGCGTTGAGTTGGGTTTAGCCTACAATGAGCAGTTCTTC.

The chain uses TRBV5-1 and TRBJ2-1; weak D call: TRBD1 (5 bases). Germline V gene data show CDR1 as SGHRS and CDR2 as YFSETQ. The CDR3 is made up of 15 amino acids. V dropped 0 bases and J dropped 0 bases, with 7 bases sitting between them. This CDR3 reads CASSLVQGSYNEQFF. The CDR3, as DNA: TGCGCCAGCAGCTTGGTTCAGGGCTCCTACAATGAGCAGTTCTTC.

The rearrangement uses TRBV14 and TRBJ2-2, with D perhaps TRBD1 or TRBD2 (6 bases each). This CDR3 has 15 residues. CDR1 and CDR2 (germline): SGHDN, FVKESK. The V and J ends lost 4 bases and 5 bases respectively, with 14 bases between them. The CDR3 DNA reads as TGTGCCAGCAGCCGAATGGGGGGCAGGACCGGGGAGCTGTTTTTT. It codes for CASSRMGGRTGELFF.

This clone came up once. The CDR3 DNA follows: TGTGCCAGCAGCCCAGGGGACAGGGGGCCCCAAGAGACCCAGTACTTC. It translates to CASSPGDRGPQETQYF. The chain links TRBV4-2 to TRBJ2-5, with TRBD1 matching over 12 bases. The CDR3 has 16 amino acids. The V and J ends lost 4 bases and 1 base, in that order; junction bases with no gene match: 4. In germline, CDR1 is LGHNA, CDR2 YNFKEQ.

The rearrangement joins TRBV18 to TRBJ2-7; D remains unclear. The germline V gene encodes CDR1 KGHSH and CDR2 LQKENI. The CDR3 contains 13 residues. V lost 4 bases, J lost 0 bases, and 7 bases lay in between. The chain's CDR3 is CASSQGSSYEQYF. The CDR3, as DNA: TGTGCCAGCTCACAAGGGTCCTCCTACGAGCAGTACTTC.

This chain uses TRBV30 with TRBJ2-3, with D perhaps matching TRBD2 (7 bases). CDR3 size: 14 residues. CDR1 GTSNPN and CDR2 SVGIG come from the germline V gene (reference sequence). V shed 8 bases and J shed 2 bases, with 17 bases lying between them. The CDR3 DNA reads TGTGCCAGCGACTGGGGGGGGCACACAGATACGCAGTATTTT. Amino acid sequence: CASDWGGHTDTQYF.

This sequence joins TRBV5-4 and TRBJ1-2; the D is unclear. This CDR3 has 14 residues. The germline V and J ends were trimmed by 2 bases and 3 bases, with 11 bases remaining between them. From germline, CDR1 is SGHNT and CDR2 YYREEE (reference sequence). In DNA, the CDR3 is TGTGCCAGCAGCTTAGGAGGTCAGCACTATGGCTACACCTTC. It codes for CASSLGGQHYGYTF. Combining the CDR3 with reference TRBV5-4 and TRBJ1-2 gives the whole variable domain ETGVTQSPTHLIKTRGQQVTLRCSSQSGHNTVSWYQQALGQGPQFIFQYYREEENGRGNFPPRFSGLQFPNYSSELNVNALELDDSALYLCASSLGGQHYGYTFGSGTRLTVV.

The rearrangement joins TRBV5-1 to TRBJ1-1; no firm D call. V was clipped by 5 bases and J by 0 bases, with 14 bases between them. CDR1 is SGHRS, CDR2 YFSETQ, per germline. There are 15 residues in the CDR3. The CDR3 DNA sequence: TGCGCCAGCAGACCTACCGGGAAACTGAACACTGAAGCTTTCTTT. This codes for CASRPTGKLNTEAFF.

V is TRBV27 and J is TRBJ2-7; possible D gene TRBD2, 5 bases. V was clipped by 0 bases and J by 3 bases, with 12 bases between them. From germline, CDR1 is MNHEY and CDR2 SMNVEV (reference sequence). The CDR3 covers 15 residues. In nucleotides, the CDR3 is TGTGCCAGCAGTTTATCCGGACTCCCTAGCTACGAGCAGTACTTC. Amino acids: CASSLSGLPSYEQYF.

The chain is built from TRBV7-9 and TRBJ2-3; D remains unclear. Trimming removed 2 bases at V and 0 bases at J, with 6 bases between. The CDR3 runs to 14 residues. The germline CDR1 and CDR2 sequences are SEHNR and FQNEAQ (reference sequence). The CDR3 region has the DNA TGTGCCAGCAGCTTATCAGTCAGCACAGATACGCAGTATTTT. This sequence encodes CASSLSVSTDTQYF.

The chain links TRBV7-8 to TRBJ2-3; no clear D. Per germline, CDR1 SGHVS and CDR2 FQNEAQ. V was clipped by 5 bases and J by 0 bases, with 18 bases between them. This CDR3 is built from 17 residues. CDR3 sequence (DNA): TGTGCCAGCAGCCCCCTCTTAGAAGGCCCTAGCACAGATACGCAGTATTTT. It encodes CASSPLLEGPSTDTQYF. The variable domain in full, with the rest retrieved from reference TRBV7-8 and TRBJ2-3, is GAGVSQSPRYKVAKRGQDVALRCDPISGHVSLFWYQQALGQGPEFLTYFQNEAQLDKSGLPSDRFFAERPEGSVSTLKIQRTQQEDSAVYLCASSPLLEGPSTDTQYFGPGTRLTVL.

About this clone itself: Other nucleotide sequences from this sample produce the same CDR3. The chain links TRBV9 to TRBJ2-7; 7 nucleotides agree with TRBD2. Germline loops: CDR1 SGDLS, CDR2 YYNGEE. The CDR3 totals 15 residues. The trim removed 0 bases at V and 1 base at J, leaving 4 bases unmatched. This CDR3 reads CASSVGGSSSYEQYF. The CDR3, as DNA: TGTGCCAGCAGCGTAGGCGGGAGCTCGTCCTACGAGCAGTACTTC.

This chain uses TRBV6-1 with TRBJ2-1, with TRBD2 matching over 8 bases. The CDR3 spans 15 residues. Germline V CDR1 and CDR2: MNHNS, SASEGT. The V and J ends lost 9 bases and 7 bases, in that order; junction bases with no gene match: 14. The CDR3 region has the DNA TGTGCCAGTCCGAGAAGCGGGAGTTTTAGGAATGAGCAGTTCTTC. This encodes CASPRSGSFRNEQFF.

CDR3 DNA: TGTGCCAGCAGCGATGCACAGTCAACGCACTATGGCTACACCTTC. Encoded protein: CASSDAQSTHYGYTF. The chain employs TRBV21-1 and TRBJ1-2; the D segment call TRBD1 is taken from the table without a DNA check. TRBV21-1 is listed as a pseudogene. The CDR3 runs 15 residues.

In nucleotides, the CDR3 is TGTGCCAGCAGCTCCCAGGGGGCGGGATATGAGACCCAGTACTTC. Protein sequence: CASSSQGAGYETQYF. V and J are TRBV7-2 and TRBJ2-5; 8 bases line up with TRBD1. J was trimmed by 5 bases and V by 4 bases; bases with no gene match: 9. The CDR3 runs to 15 residues. CDR1 SGHTA and CDR2 FQGNSA come from the germline V gene.

The J gene is TRBJ2-7, the V gene TRBV6-5; 7 bases align to TRBD1. Germline V gives CDR1 MNHEY, CDR2 SVGAGI. The CDR3 consists of 15 residues. With V trimmed by 5 bases and J by 3 bases, 10 bases remained unmatched. The CDR3 sequence: CASSPGTVSYYEQYF. The DNA for the CDR3 is TGTGCCAGCAGTCCAGGGACAGTCTCCTACTACGAGCAGTACTTC.

V gene TRBV28 combines with J gene TRBJ2-7; tentatively, D is TRBD2 (6 bases). V gave up 3 bases and J gave up 0 bases, with 12 bases separating them. The CDR3 loop spans 15 amino acids. The germline V gene has CDR1 MDHEN and CDR2 SYDVKM. The DNA of the CDR3 is TGTGCCAGCAGTTTTGGGGGGATGAGCTCCTACGAGCAGTACTTC. This codes for CASSFGGMSSYEQYF. The full variable domain, with the rest looked up from reference TRBV28 and TRBJ2-7, is DVKVTQSSRYLVKRTGEKVFLECVQDMDHENMFWYRQDPGLGLRLIYFSYDVKMKEKGDIPEGYSVSREKKERFSLILESASTNQTSMYLCASSFGGMSSYEQYFGPGTRLTVT.

The chain combines TRBV27 with TRBJ2-7; TRBD2 aligns across 9 bases. V gave up 7 bases and J gave up 0 bases; unmatched junction bases: 4. CDR1 and CDR2 (germline): MNHEY, SMNVEV (reference sequence). The CDR3 sequence is 14 residues long. This chain's CDR3 is CASMTSGNSYEQYF. The CDR3, as DNA: TGTGCCAGCATGACTAGCGGTAACTCCTACGAGCAGTACTTC.